This T cell receptor beta chain comes out of a study of cytomegalovirus exposure and HLA in healthy donors. Study results and limitations: As a later analysis showed, a missense DCLRE1C variant was linked to trimming of TCR beta V- and J-genes.

CDR1 is MNHEY, CDR2 SVGAGI, per germline. Trimming removed 7 bases at V and 8 bases at J, with 20 bases between. The CDR3 is made up of 14 amino acids. With respect to this clone: Its specificity is unknown.

A multiplex PCR was run with 60 Vbeta primers and 13 Jbeta primers. The repertoire was sequenced with immunoSEQ multiplex PCR; TCRdb's copy has only in-frame clones and lacks some. The sample lists 160,000 or so clones, 82% occurring once. The sample comprised PBMCs. This receptor was obtained from a woman aged 50 to 65 in good health and CMV-seropositive. V gene TRBV6-5 combines with J gene TRBJ1-1, with D perhaps TRBD1 (5 bases). The CDR3 here is CASNILIGHPEAFF. Here the CDR3 DNA reads TGTGCCAGCAACATCCTAATAGGACACCCAGAAGCTTTCTTT.